The T cell receptor (beta chain) under discussion was sequenced for a study of T cell clones after liver transplantation. Profiled with immunoSEQ multiplex PCR; TCRdb holds only in-frame clones, not every one. The profile covers around 76,000 clones, with about 80% appearing a single time and about 0.79% taken by the ten largest. The CDR3 runs 13 residues. Trimming pared 8 bases from V and 0 bases from J, leaving 9 bases between. Germline V gives CDR1 MNHEY, CDR2 SVGAGI. The gene calls are TRBV6-5 and TRBJ2-3; D is unresolved. The clonotype was recovered from a human patient who received a liver transplant. Some T cells may possibly be graft donor cells. Specimen: CD4+ T cells from blood, collected 12 months after liver transplant. CDR3 sequence: CASLDHSTDTQYF. CDR3 bases: TGTGCCAGCCTCGACCATAGCACAGATACGCAGTATTTT.